This record covers a single T cell receptor beta chain. Its target is not known. This entry is derived from a study of early T cells in non-severe SARS-CoV-2 infection. About the research overall: It was bulk RNA from unsorted whole blood that was sequenced, and the chains were unpaired. General observations from the study: In VDJdb matching, anti-spike CD8 responses were favored while private and CD4 specificities went missing.

Each single cDNA molecule received a unique molecular identifier. TCRdb redid the calling of the 5' RACE reads with MiXCR, one entry per CDR3 protein. Of more than 85,000 distinct CDR3 sequences listed, roughly 17% are singletons. V was shortened by 2 bases and J by 0 bases, with 11 bases between the two germline ends. CDR3 length: 16 residues. Germline lookup yields CDR1 SEHNR and CDR2 FQNEAQ (reference sequence). The sample consisted of whole blood. The gene calls are TRBV7-9 and TRBJ2-1; the D call may be TRBD1 or TRBD2 (6 bases each). This receptor was identified in an adult who was a healthcare worker with PCR-confirmed SARS-CoV-2 infection or an uninfected control (not recorded which). The CDR3 sequence: CASSLRGLRSYNEQFF. The DNA of the CDR3 is TGTGCCAGCAGCTTACGGGGGCTTCGCTCCTACAATGAGCAGTTCTTC.